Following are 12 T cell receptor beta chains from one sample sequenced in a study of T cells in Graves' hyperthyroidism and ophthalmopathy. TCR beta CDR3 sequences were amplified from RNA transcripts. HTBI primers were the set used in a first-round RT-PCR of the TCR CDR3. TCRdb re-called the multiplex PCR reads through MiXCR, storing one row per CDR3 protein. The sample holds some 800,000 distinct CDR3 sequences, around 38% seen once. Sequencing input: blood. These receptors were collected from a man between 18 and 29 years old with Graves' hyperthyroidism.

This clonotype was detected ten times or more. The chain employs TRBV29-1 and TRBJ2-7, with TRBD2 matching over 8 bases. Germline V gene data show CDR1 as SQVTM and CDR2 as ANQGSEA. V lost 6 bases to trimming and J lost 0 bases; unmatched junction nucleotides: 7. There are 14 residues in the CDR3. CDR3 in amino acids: CSVGDSGDSYEQYF. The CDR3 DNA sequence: TGCAGCGTCGGAGATAGCGGGGACTCCTACGAGCAGTACTTC.

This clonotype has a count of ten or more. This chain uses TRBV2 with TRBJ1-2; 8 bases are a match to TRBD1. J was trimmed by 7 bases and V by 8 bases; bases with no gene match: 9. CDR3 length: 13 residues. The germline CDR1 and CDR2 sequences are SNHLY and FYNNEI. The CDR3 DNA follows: TGTGCCAGCCAAGACAGGGGCGGTTTTGGCTACACCTTC. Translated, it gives CASQDRGGFGYTF.

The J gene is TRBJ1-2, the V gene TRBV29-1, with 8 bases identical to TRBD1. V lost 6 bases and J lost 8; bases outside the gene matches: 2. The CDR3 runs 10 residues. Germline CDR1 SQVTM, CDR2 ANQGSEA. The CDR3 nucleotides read TGCAGCGTACAGGGGGGAGGCTACACCTTC. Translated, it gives CSVQGGGYTF.

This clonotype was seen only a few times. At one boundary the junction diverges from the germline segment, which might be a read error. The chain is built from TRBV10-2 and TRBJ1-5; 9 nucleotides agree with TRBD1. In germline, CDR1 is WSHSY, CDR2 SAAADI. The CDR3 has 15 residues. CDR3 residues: CASSEGQGGNQPQHF. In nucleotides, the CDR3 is TGTGCCAGCAGTGAGGGACAGGGCGGCAATCAGCCCCAGCACTTT.

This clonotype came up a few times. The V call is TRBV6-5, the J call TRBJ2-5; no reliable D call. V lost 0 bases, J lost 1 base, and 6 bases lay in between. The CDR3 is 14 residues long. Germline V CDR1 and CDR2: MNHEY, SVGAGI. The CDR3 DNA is TGTGCCAGCAGTTACTCGGGTCTCCAAGAGACCCAGTACTTC. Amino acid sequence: CASSYSGLQETQYF.

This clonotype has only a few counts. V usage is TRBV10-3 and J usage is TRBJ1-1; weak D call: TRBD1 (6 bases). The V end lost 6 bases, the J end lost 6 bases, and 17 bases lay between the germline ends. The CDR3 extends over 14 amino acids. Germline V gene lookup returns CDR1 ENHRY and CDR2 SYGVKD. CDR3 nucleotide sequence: TGTGCCATCAGCGAACCTACAGGGCTGGCTGAAGCTTTCTTT. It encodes CAISEPTGLAEAFF.

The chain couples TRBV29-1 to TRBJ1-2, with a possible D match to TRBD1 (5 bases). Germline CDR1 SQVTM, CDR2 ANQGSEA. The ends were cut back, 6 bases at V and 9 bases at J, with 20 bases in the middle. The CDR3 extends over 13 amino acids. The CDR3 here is CSVGGEHSRSYTF. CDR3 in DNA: TGCAGCGTGGGGGGGGAGCACTCAAGGAGCTACACCTTC.

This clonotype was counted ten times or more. CDR3 DNA: TGTGCCAGCAGCCCGGCCCTTGAAGCTTTCTTT. Amino acids: CASSPALEAFF. This rearrangement joins TRBV7-9 to TRBJ1-1; D not certain. Trimming pared 5 bases from V and 7 bases from J, leaving 8 bases between. This CDR3 comprises 11 residues. Germline loops: CDR1 SEHNR, CDR2 FQNEAQ (reference sequence).

CDR3 DNA: TGTGCCAGCAGCTATGCAGGGGTTGATTCACCCCTCCACTTT. Translation gives CASSYAGVDSPLHF. The rearrangement joins TRBV10-3 to TRBJ1-6, with D possibly matching TRBD1 (6 bases). Trimming took 10 bases from V and 8 from J, leaving 18 bases between them. CDR1 and CDR2 (germline): ENHRY, SYGVKD. The CDR3 covers 14 residues.

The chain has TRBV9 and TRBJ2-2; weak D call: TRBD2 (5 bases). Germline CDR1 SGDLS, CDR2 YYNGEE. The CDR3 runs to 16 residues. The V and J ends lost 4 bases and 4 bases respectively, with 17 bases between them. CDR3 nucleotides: TGTGCCAGCAGCTTCACAGAGGGCGCCGGCACCGGGGAGCTGTTTTTT. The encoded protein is CASSFTEGAGTGELFF.

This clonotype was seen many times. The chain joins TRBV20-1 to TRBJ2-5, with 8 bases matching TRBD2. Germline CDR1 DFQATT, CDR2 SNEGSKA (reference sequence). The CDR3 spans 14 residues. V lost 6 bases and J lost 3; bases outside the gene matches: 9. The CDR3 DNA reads TGCAGTGCCGTCCAACTAGCGGAGGAAGAGACCCAGTACTTC. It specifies CSAVQLAEEETQYF.

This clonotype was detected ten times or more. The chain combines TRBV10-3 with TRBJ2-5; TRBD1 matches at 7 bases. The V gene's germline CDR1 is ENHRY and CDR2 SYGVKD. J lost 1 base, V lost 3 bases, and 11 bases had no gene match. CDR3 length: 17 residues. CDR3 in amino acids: CAISDSTGRDSQETQYF. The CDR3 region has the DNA TGTGCCATCAGTGACTCTACCGGCCGGGACAGCCAAGAGACCCAGTACTTC.